This T cell receptor beta chain was observed in a study of T cells in tumors after PD-1 blockade. Study at large: Excluded were patients with checkpoint blockade, immunosuppressants, or radiotherapy or other anti-cancer therapy within 4 weeks.

This clone was detected only once. Genomic DNA template from tumor biopsies or peripheral blood, roughly 600 ng to 6,500 ng input. The germline CDR1 and CDR2 sequences are SEHNR and FQNEAQ (reference sequence). The trim removed 4 bases at V and 4 bases at J, leaving 12 bases unmatched. The CDR3 is 17 residues long. The assay was immunoSEQ multiplex PCR, and TCRdb's table has in-frame clones only and misses some. The top ten clones hold about an eighth of a sample with 60,000 or so clones, about four fifths of them seen once. The sequence was obtained from a human donor with basal cell carcinoma. This rearrangement joins TRBV7-9 to TRBJ2-3; 9 bases map to TRBD1. The sample consisted of PBMCs, taken before anti-PD-1 treatment. CDR3: CASSSTSMTGGADTQYF. In DNA, the CDR3 is TGTGCCAGCAGCTCCACCTCGATGACAGGGGGGGCAGATACGCAGTATTTT.